Below are 19 T cell receptor beta chains sequenced from a single sample in a study of neurological immune-mediated disorders. TCRdb reanalysed the 5' RACE reads using MiXCR and keeps one entry per CDR3 protein. The sample holds tens of thousands of distinct CDR3 sequences, 3% to 4.5% seen once. The source material was PBMCs. These receptors all come from a man aged 60 to 69 with multiple sclerosis.

This clonotype was counted many times. This rearrangement joins TRBV5-1 to TRBJ2-1, with D tentatively TRBD2 (7 bases). The CDR3 has 16 residues. Germline V gene data show CDR1 as SGHRS and CDR2 as YFSETQ. Trimming left V 4 bases short and J 1 base short, with 15 bases between. This CDR3 reads CASSAFGGRSYNEQFF. The CDR3 bases are TGCGCCAGCAGCGCTTTCGGGGGGCGGTCCTACAATGAGCAGTTCTTC.

The rearrangement uses TRBV28 and TRBJ2-7; maybe TRBD1 (5 bases). Germline V gene sequence: CDR1 MDHEN, CDR2 SYDVKM. V lost 6 bases and J lost 1, with 13 bases in between. The CDR3 runs 14 residues. The CDR3 DNA follows: TGTGCCAGCAGACGTCCAAAGGGGTCCTACGAGCAGTACGTC. Translating it yields CASRRPKGSYEQYV.

This clonotype was found many times. The chain recombines TRBV20-1 with TRBJ2-3; 8 nucleotides line up with TRBD2. From germline, CDR1 is DFQATT and CDR2 SNEGSKA (reference sequence). The CDR3 sequence is 14 residues long. The V and J ends lost 6 bases and 0 bases, in that order; junction bases with no gene match: 5. The CDR3, as DNA: TGCAGTGCGCAACTAGCGGCTAGCACAGATACGCAGTATTTT. Translated, it gives CSAQLAASTDTQYF.

This clonotype was recorded at least ten times. The J gene is TRBJ2-6, the V gene TRBV5-1, with D tentatively TRBD2 (6 bases). The CDR3 loop spans 14 amino acids. Germline CDR1 reads SGHRS; CDR2 reads YFSETQ. V dropped 6 bases and J dropped 1 base, with 8 bases sitting between them. The CDR3 loop is CASMGTSGANVLTF. The CDR3 nucleotides read TGCGCCAGCATGGGGACTTCTGGGGCCAACGTCCTGACTTTC.

This clonotype was detected many times. The V gene is TRBV9, the J gene TRBJ1-3; D gene uncertain. Germline V gene data show CDR1 as SGDLS and CDR2 as YYNGEE. V lost 2 bases and J 0 bases, leaving 6 bases between the germline ends. The CDR3 has 14 amino acids. This chain's CDR3 is CASSVGNSGNTIYF. CDR3 in DNA: TGTGCCAGCAGCGTGGGCAACTCTGGAAACACCATATATTTT. Combining the CDR3 with reference TRBV9 and TRBJ1-3 gives the whole variable domain DSGVTQTPKHLITATGQRVTLRCSPRSGDLSVYWYQQSLDQGLQFLIQYYNGEERAKGNILERFSAQQFPDLHSELNLSSLELGDSALYFCASSVGNSGNTIYFGEGSWLTVV.

The table lists this clonotype with a few counts. The rearrangement joins TRBV6-1 to TRBJ2-3; possible D gene TRBD1, 6 bases. CDR3 length: 16 amino acids. The germline V gene has CDR1 MNHNS and CDR2 SASEGT. V shed 5 bases and J shed 2 bases, with 17 bases lying between them. In DNA form, the CDR3 reads TGTGCCAGCAGTATCGGGACACTTCGTTACACAGATACGCAGTATTTT. It is translated as CASSIGTLRYTDTQYF.

This clonotype showed up many times. The chain carries TRBV5-1 and TRBJ2-4; 9 bases line up with TRBD2. The CDR3 totals 13 residues. V lost 3 bases to trimming and J lost 15 bases; unmatched junction nucleotides: 10. Per the germline V gene, CDR1 is SGHRS and CDR2 is YFSETQ. CDR3 DNA sequence: TGCGCCAGCAGCTCGGCGGGACTAGCCGCGAGGTACTTC. Translation: CASSSAGLAARYF.

In this sample, this clonotype turned up many times. V gene TRBV7-8 combines with J gene TRBJ2-7; a weak D match, TRBD1 (6 bases). V was trimmed by 1 base and J by 4 bases, leaving 14 bases between them. Germline assignment: CDR1 SGHVS and CDR2 FQNEAQ. The CDR3 consists of 15 residues. CDR3 coding DNA: TGTGCCAGCAGCTTAGAACAGGGATCTCTTTACGAGCAGTACTTC. Amino acid sequence: CASSLEQGSLYEQYF.

This clonotype was seen repeatedly, ten times or more. The chain uses TRBV5-1 and TRBJ2-7, with D unclear. The CDR3 spans 12 residues. Germline-derived CDR1 and CDR2 are SGHRS and YFSETQ. The V end was cut by 3 bases, the J end by 5 bases, with 9 bases between. This chain's CDR3 is CASSYERNEQYF. The CDR3 DNA is TGCGCCAGCAGCTACGAGCGCAACGAGCAGTACTTC. The entire variable domain, with the rest obtained from reference TRBV5-1 and TRBJ2-7, is as follows: KAGVTQTPRYLIKTRGQQVTLSCSPISGHRSVSWYQQTPGQGLQFLFEYFSETQRNKGNFPGRFSGRQFSNSRSEMNVSTLELGDSALYLCASSYERNEQYFGPGTRLTVT.

There are many counts of this clonotype. J is TRBJ2-2 and V is TRBV28; tentatively, D is TRBD2 (6 bases). Trimming cost V 7 bases and J 3 bases, with 15 bases left between them. Germline V CDR1 and CDR2: MDHEN, SYDVKM. The CDR3 extends over 15 amino acids. For the CDR3, the DNA is TGTGCCAGCACCCCTGTGGCGGGACACACCGGGGAGCTGTTTTTT. This sequence encodes CASTPVAGHTGELFF. The full variable domain, with the rest looked up from reference TRBV28 and TRBJ2-2, is DVKVTQSSRYLVKRTGEKVFLECVQDMDHENMFWYRQDPGLGLRLIYFSYDVKMKEKGDIPEGYSVSREKKERFSLILESASTNQTSMYLCASTPVAGHTGELFFGEGSRLTVL.

This clonotype has a count of ten or more. The J gene is TRBJ2-7, the V gene TRBV20-1; 7 nucleotides agree with TRBD1. The CDR3 loop spans 13 amino acids. Per germline, CDR1 DFQATT and CDR2 SNEGSKA (reference sequence). Unmatched junction bases numbered 7, after V lost 5 bases and J lost 3 bases. DNA of the CDR3: TGCAGTGCTGCTGGGACAGTAAACTACGAGCAGTACTTC. It translates to CSAAGTVNYEQYF.

There are many counts of this clonotype. The V gene is TRBV20-1, the J gene TRBJ2-7; D ambiguous. Trimming left V 5 bases short and J 0 bases short, with 11 bases between. CDR3 length equals 13 residues. CDR1 and CDR2 from the germline V gene are DFQATT and SNEGSKA (reference sequence). In DNA, the CDR3 is TGCAGTGCTCCCTCCCAATTCTCCTACGAGCAGTACTTC. Its protein is CSAPSQFSYEQYF.

This clonotype was found a few times. The V call is TRBV27, the J call TRBJ2-1, with TRBD2 as a possible D gene (6 bases). Per germline, CDR1 MNHEY and CDR2 SMNVEV (reference sequence). This CDR3 has 13 amino acids. Deletions cut 6 bases from V and 10 bases from J, with 16 bases between. CDR3 in DNA: TGTGCCAGCAGCTTCTTGCGGGGCAGGGAGCAGTTCTTC. This translates into CASSFLRGREQFF.

This clonotype was seen repeatedly, ten times or more. This chain joins TRBV4-1 and TRBJ2-1, with TRBD2 matching over 14 bases. Losses at the gene ends were 1 base for V and 3 bases for J; bases not matched to a gene: 5. CDR1 and CDR2 (germline): MGHRA, YSYEKL. The CDR3 length is 18 residues. CDR3 nucleotide sequence: TGCGCCAGCAGCCAAGTGACCGGGACTAGCGGGAGCTACAATGAGCAGTTCTTC. Its protein is CASSQVTGTSGSYNEQFF.

This clonotype was detected many times. J is TRBJ2-7 and V is TRBV10-3, with D possibly TRBD1 on 5 matching bases. V lost 2 bases to trimming and J lost 3 bases, with 14 bases between them. CDR3 length: 15 residues. Germline-derived CDR1 and CDR2 are ENHRY and SYGVKD. The CDR3 DNA reads TGTGCCATCAGTGAGCCCAAGGGGCAAAACTACGAGCAGTACTTC. Translated, it gives CAISEPKGQNYEQYF.

This clonotype was observed many times. This chain joins TRBV6-1 and TRBJ2-5; the match to TRBD1 covers 7 bases. Germline V lookup: CDR1 MNHNS, CDR2 SASEGT. V lost 0 bases to trimming and J lost 4 bases; unmatched junction nucleotides: 2. The CDR3 length is 14 residues. In DNA, the CDR3 is TGTGCCAGCAGTGAAGCAGGGGGCAGAGAGACCCAGTACTTC. The encoded protein is CASSEAGGRETQYF.

This clonotype was observed at least ten times. V gene TRBV6-4 combines with J gene TRBJ2-2, with a weak D call TRBD2 (6 bases). The CDR3 has 14 residues. Trimming pared 2 bases from V and 4 bases from J, leaving 8 bases between. In germline, CDR1 is MRHNA, CDR2 SNTAGT. CDR3 protein: CASSDGEATGELFF. The CDR3 nucleotides are TGTGCCAGCAGTGACGGGGAGGCCACCGGGGAGCTGTTTTTT.

This clonotype was seen at least ten times. The V and J genes are TRBV6-5 and TRBJ1-2, with 7 positions matching TRBD1. The germline CDR1 and CDR2 sequences are MNHEY and SVGAGI. V shed 5 bases, J shed 8 bases, and the junction held 8 bases outside the gene matches. This CDR3 is 13 amino acids long. DNA of the CDR3: TGTGCCAGCAGTGCCGACAGGGTGCGAGGCTACACCTTC. As protein: CASSADRVRGYTF.

This clonotype has only a few counts. Its ends do not fully match the called genes, so a read error is possible. The chain is built from TRBV19 and TRBJ1-5; 9 bases match TRBD1. Per germline, CDR1 LNHDA and CDR2 SQIVND (reference sequence). The length of the CDR3 is 15 residues. The CDR3 DNA reads TGTGCCAGTAGTAGGGGACAGGGAAAGAGTCAGACCCAGAATTTT. Amino acid sequence: CASSRGQGKSQTQNF.